Each of the 9 T cell receptor beta chains below was sequenced from the same sample in a study of molecular identifiers for immune sequencing clone quantification. Each CDR3 protein is one row after TCRdb ran MiXCR on the PCR reads. The sample has a few hundred thousand distinct CDR3 sequences; about 20% are singletons. Sequenced sample: naive CD8+ T cells from blood, with Jurkat cell RNA spiked in. This sample's subset: FACS-sorted CD8+CD4-CCR7+CD45RA+ naive T cells. The receptor set was obtained from a human donor in good health. Some libraries in this study had Jurkat cell RNA spiked in.

In its sample, this clonotype was seen a few times. The CDR3 DNA sequence: TGTGCCAGCAGCCAAGAACTCTCCCCCGAGCAGTACTTC. This codes for CASSQELSPEQYF. The genes are TRBV3-1 and TRBJ2-7; no definite D call. There are 13 residues in the CDR3. The V gene's germline CDR1 is LGHDT and CDR2 YNNKEL (reference sequence). V lost 0 bases, J lost 6 bases, and 9 bases lay in between.

This clonotype was counted between two and nine times. The chain has TRBV11-3 and TRBJ2-3; possibly TRBD1 for D (5 bases). Trimming removed 3 bases from V and 4 bases from J, with 14 bases in between. The CDR3 totals 15 residues. The germline gives CDR1 SGHNT, CDR2 YENEEA. CDR3 DNA sequence: TGTGCCAGCAGCTTCCTCGGACATGGCCCAGATACGCAGTATTTT. Its translation: CASSFLGHGPDTQYF. Full variable domain (outside the CDR3, taken from reference TRBV11-3 and TRBJ2-3): EAGVVQSPRYKIIEKKQPVAFWCNPISGHNTLYWYLQNLGQGPELLIRYENEEAVDDSQLPKDRFSAERLKGVDSTLKIQPAELGDSAVYLCASSFLGHGPDTQYFGPGTRLTVL.

The sample holds many counts of this clonotype. The chain has TRBV7-2 and TRBJ1-5; D ambiguous. The CDR3 contains 15 residues. With 2 bases removed from V and 9 bases from J, the gap between germline ends came to 17 bases. Germline-derived CDR1 and CDR2 are SGHTA and FQGNSA. The CDR3 here is CASSLLYSGQLPQHF. The CDR3 DNA follows: TGTGCCAGCAGCTTATTGTATTCGGGCCAACTGCCCCAGCATTTT.

This clonotype was seen at least ten times. This chain uses TRBV18 with TRBJ2-6, with D perhaps matching TRBD1 (5 bases). Trimming cost V 6 bases and J 0 bases, with 9 bases left between them. Germline loops: CDR1 KGHSH, CDR2 LQKENI. The CDR3 sequence is 15 residues long. The CDR3 loop reads CASSRDSSGANVLTF. The CDR3 DNA sequence: TGTGCCAGCTCCCGTGACAGCTCTGGGGCCAACGTCCTGACTTTC. Variable domain in full (rest from reference TRBV18 and TRBJ2-6): NAGVMQNPRHLVRRRGQEARLRCSPMKGHSHVYWYRQLPEEGLKFMVYLQKENIIDESGMPKERFSAEFPKEGPSILRIQQVVRGDSAAYFCASSRDSSGANVLTFGAGSRLTVL.

This clonotype was seen more than once but under ten times. This chain connects TRBV19 to TRBJ1-1, with D possibly being TRBD1 (5 bases). The CDR3 contains 11 residues. Germline values: CDR1 LNHDA, CDR2 SQIVND (reference sequence). CDR3 bases: TGTGGTACAGGCGTGAACACTGAAGCTTTCTTT. It is translated as CGTGVNTEAFF.

This clonotype was seen more than once but under ten times. This chain uses TRBV11-3 with TRBJ1-1; D is possibly TRBD1 (5 bases). CDR3 length: 16 amino acids. With 5 bases removed from V and 6 bases from J, the gap between germline ends came to 22 bases. Germline V lookup: CDR1 SGHNT, CDR2 YENEEA. CDR3 loop: CASSPSRGEGTSEAFF. Written as DNA, the CDR3 is TGTGCCAGCAGCCCGAGTAGGGGCGAAGGAACCTCTGAAGCTTTCTTT.

J is TRBJ1-6 and V is TRBV27; 7 bases fit TRBD1. In germline, CDR1 is MNHEY, CDR2 SMNVEV (reference sequence). Trimming took 3 bases from V and 0 from J; bases not matched to a gene: 2. The length of the CDR3 is 16 residues. CDR3 sequence (DNA): TGTGCCAGCAGTTTGAGGGGGCCCTCCTATAATTCACCCCTCCACTTT. This sequence encodes CASSLRGPSYNSPLHF.

The sample holds many counts of this clonotype. The chain is built from TRBV6-5 and TRBJ2-1; 13 bases agree with TRBD2. CDR3 length: 15 residues. CDR1 MNHEY and CDR2 SVGAGI come from the germline V gene. After removal of 6 bases from V and 8 bases from J, the junction contained 7 bases not matched to a gene. Written as DNA, the CDR3 is TGTGCCAGCAGGCCCGGACTAGCGGGAGTGGATGAGCAGTTCTTC. Residues: CASRPGLAGVDEQFF.

This clonotype was observed at least ten times. The rearrangement uses TRBV4-3 and TRBJ2-3, with TRBD1 matching 7 bases. The germline gives CDR1 LGHNA, CDR2 YSLEER. This CDR3 comprises 15 residues. V shed 2 bases and J 2 bases; nucleotides not matched to a gene: 4. The CDR3: CASSQMTGPTDTQYF. CDR3 in DNA: TGCGCCAGCAGCCAAATGACAGGGCCCACAGATACGCAGTATTTT.